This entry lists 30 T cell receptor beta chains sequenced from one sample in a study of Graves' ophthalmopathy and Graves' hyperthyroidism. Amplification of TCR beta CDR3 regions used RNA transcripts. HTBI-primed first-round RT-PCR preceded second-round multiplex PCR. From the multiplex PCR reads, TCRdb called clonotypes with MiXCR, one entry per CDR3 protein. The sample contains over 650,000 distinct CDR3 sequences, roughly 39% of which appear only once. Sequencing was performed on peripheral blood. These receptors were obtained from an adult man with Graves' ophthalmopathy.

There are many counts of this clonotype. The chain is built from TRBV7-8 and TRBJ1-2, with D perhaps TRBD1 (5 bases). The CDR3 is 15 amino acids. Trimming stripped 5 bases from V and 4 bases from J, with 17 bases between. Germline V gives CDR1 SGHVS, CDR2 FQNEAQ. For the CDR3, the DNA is TGTGCCAGCAGCCCCAAGACGCGGGGGATCTATGGCTACACCTTC. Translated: CASSPKTRGIYGYTF. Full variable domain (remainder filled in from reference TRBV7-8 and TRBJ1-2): GAGVSQSPRYKVAKRGQDVALRCDPISGHVSLFWYQQALGQGPEFLTYFQNEAQLDKSGLPSDRFFAERPEGSVSTLKIQRTQQEDSAVYLCASSPKTRGIYGYTFGSGTRLTVV.

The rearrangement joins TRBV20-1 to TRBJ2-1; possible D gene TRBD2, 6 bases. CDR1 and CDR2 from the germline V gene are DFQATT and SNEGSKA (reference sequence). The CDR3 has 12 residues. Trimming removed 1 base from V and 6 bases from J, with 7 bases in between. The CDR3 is CSARVAANEQFF. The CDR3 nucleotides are TGCAGTGCTAGAGTAGCGGCCAATGAGCAGTTCTTC.

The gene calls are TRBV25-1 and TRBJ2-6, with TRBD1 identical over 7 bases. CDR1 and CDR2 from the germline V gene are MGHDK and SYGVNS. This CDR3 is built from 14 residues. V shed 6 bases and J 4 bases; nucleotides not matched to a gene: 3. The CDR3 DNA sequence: TGTGCCAGCAGCAAGGGGGCGGGGGCCAACGTCCTGACTTTC. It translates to CASSKGAGANVLTF.

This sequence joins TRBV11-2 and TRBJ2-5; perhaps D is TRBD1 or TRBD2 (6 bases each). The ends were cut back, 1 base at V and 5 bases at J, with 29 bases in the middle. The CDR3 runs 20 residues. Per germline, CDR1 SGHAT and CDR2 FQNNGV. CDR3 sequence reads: CASSLGASSPPGARKETQYF. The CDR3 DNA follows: TGTGCCAGCAGCTTAGGTGCCAGCTCACCACCGGGGGCCAGGAAGGAGACCCAGTACTTC.

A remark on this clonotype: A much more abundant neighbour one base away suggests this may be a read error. CDR3 coding DNA: TGTACCAGCAGCCCACAGGGGCCGAACACTGAAGCTTTCTTT. Protein product: CTSSPQGPNTEAFF. The J gene is TRBJ1-1, the V gene TRBV7-6; 7 nucleotides match TRBD1. CDR3 size: 14 residues. Germline CDR1 reads SGHVS; CDR2 reads FNYEAQ.

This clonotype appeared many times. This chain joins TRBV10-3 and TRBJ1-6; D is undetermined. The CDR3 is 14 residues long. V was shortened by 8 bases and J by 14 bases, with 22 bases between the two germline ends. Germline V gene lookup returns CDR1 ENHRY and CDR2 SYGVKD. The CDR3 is CAILAGPPGSALHF. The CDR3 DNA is TGTGCCATCCTAGCGGGCCCCCCGGGGTCGGCCCTCCACTTT.

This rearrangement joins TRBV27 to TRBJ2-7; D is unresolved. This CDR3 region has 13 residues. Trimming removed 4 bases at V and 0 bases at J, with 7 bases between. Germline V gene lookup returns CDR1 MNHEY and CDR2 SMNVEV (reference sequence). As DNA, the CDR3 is TGTGCCAGCAGTTCGGTAGCCTCCTACGAGCAGTACTTC. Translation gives CASSSVASYEQYF.

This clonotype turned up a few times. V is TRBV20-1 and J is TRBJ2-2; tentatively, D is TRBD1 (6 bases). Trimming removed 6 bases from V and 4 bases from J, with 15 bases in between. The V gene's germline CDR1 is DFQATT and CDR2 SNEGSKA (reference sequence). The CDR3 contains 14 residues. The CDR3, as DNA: TGCAGTGCCCTCAACGTACAGGGCACCGGGGAGCTGTTTTTT. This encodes CSALNVQGTGELFF.

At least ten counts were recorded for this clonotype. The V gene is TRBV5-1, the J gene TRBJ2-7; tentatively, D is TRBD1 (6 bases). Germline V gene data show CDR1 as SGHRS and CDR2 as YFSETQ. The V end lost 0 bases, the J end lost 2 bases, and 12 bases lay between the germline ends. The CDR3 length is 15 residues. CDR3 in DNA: TGCGCCAGCAGCTTGGGGGGCAGGGGAGCCTACGAGCAGTACTTC. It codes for CASSLGGRGAYEQYF.

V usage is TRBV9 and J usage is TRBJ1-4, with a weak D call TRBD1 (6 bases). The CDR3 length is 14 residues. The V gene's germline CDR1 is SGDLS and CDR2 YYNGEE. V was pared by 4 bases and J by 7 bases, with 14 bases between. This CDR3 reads CASSSTQGVEKLFF. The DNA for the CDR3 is TGTGCCAGCAGCTCAACACAGGGAGTTGAAAAACTGTTTTTT.

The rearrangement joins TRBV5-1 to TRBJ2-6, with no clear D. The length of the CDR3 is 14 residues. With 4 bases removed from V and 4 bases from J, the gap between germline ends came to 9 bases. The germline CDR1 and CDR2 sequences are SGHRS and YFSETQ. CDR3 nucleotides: TGCGCCAGCAGCCCAATGGGGGGGGCCAACGTCCTGACTTTC. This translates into CASSPMGGANVLTF.

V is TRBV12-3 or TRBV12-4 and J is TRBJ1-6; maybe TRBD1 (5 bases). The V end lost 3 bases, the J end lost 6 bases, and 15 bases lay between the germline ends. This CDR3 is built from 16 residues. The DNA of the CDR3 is TGTGCCAGCAGTTTCTTCCCGACGGGGGTTAATTCACCCCTCCACTTT. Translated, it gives CASSFFPTGVNSPLHF.

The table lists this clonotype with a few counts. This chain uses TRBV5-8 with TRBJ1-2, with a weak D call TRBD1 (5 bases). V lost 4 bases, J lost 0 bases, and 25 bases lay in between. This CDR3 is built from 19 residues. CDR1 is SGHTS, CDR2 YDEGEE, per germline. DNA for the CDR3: TGTGCCAGCAGCACGCCGACAGTCCCGTGGGCCGGAGCTAACTATGGCTACACCTTC. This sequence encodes CASSTPTVPWAGANYGYTF.

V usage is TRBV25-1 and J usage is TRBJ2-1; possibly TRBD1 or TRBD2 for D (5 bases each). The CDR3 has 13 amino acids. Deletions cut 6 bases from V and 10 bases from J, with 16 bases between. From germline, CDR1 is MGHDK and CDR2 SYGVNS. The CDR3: CASSLVSGSEQFF. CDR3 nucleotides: TGTGCCAGCAGCTTAGTCTCAGGGAGCGAGCAGTTCTTC.

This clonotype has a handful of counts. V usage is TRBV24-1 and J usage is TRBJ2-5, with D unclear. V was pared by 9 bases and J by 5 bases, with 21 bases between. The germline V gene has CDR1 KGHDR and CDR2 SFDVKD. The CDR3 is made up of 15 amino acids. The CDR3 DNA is TGTGCCACCTCCGGGCGGAGTTACTTAGGGGAGACCCAGTACTTC. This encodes CATSGRSYLGETQYF.

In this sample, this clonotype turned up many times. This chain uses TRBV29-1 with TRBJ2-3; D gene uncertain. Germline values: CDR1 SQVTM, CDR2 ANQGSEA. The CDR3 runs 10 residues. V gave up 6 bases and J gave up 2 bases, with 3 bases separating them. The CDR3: CSVVTDTQYF. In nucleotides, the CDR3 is TGCAGCGTCGTCACAGATACGCAGTATTTT.

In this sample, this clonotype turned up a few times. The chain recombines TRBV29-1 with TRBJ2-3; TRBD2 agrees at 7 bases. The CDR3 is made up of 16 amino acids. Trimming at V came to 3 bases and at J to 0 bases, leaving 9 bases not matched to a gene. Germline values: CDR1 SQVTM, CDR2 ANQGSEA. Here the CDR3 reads CSVDERGRVSTDTQYF. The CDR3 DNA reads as TGCAGCGTTGACGAGCGCGGGAGAGTGAGCACAGATACGCAGTATTTT.

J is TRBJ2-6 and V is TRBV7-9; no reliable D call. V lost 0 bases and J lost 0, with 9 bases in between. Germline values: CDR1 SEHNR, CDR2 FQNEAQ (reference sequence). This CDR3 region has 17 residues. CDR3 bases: TGTGCCAGCAGCTTAGCGGGAACCAACTCTGGGGCCAACGTCCTGACTTTC. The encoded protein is CASSLAGTNSGANVLTF.

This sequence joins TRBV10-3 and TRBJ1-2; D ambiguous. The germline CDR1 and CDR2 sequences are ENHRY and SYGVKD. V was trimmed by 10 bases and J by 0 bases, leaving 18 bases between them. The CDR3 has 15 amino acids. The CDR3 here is CASLILEGANYGYTF. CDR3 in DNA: TGTGCCAGCTTAATACTGGAGGGAGCTAACTATGGCTACACCTTC.

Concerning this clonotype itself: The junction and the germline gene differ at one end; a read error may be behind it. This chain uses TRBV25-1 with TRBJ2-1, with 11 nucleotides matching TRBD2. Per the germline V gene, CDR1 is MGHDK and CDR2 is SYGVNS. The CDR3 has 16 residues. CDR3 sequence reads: CAGSVAGTSGYNEQFF. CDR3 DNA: TGTGCCGGCAGTGTGGCCGGGACTAGCGGCTACAATGAGCAGTTCTTC.

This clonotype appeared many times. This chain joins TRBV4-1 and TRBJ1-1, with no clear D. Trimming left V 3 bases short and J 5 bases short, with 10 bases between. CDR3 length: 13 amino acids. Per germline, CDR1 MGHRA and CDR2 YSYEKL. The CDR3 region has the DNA TGCGCCAGCAGCCACGGAACGAGGACTGAAGCTTTCTTT. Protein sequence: CASSHGTRTEAFF.

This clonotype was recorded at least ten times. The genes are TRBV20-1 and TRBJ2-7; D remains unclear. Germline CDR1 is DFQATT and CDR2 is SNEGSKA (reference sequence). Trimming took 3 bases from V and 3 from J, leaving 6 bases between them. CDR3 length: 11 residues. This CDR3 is CSASPLYEQYF. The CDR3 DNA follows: TGCAGTGCTAGTCCTCTCTACGAGCAGTACTTC.

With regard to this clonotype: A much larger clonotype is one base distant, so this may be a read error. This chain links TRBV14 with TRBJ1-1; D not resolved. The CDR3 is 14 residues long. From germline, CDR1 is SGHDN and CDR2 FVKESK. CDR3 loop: CASSRPEESTEACF. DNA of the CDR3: TGTGCCAGCAGCCGTCCAGAGGAGTCGACTGAAGCTTGCTTT.

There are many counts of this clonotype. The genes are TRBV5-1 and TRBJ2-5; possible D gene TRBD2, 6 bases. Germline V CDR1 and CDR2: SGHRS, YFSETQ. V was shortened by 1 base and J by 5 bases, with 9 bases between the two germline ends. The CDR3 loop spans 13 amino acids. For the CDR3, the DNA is TGCGCCAGCAGCTTGACGGGGAGGGAGACCCAGTACTTC. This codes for CASSLTGRETQYF.

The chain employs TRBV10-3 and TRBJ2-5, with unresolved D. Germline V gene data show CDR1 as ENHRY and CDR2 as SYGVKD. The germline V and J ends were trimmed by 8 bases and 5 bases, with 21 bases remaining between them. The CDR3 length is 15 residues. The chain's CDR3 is CAIGSRTDGSETQYF. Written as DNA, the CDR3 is TGTGCCATCGGCTCCCGGACGGACGGTTCGGAGACCCAGTACTTC.

The CDR3 spells CASSLEVELGYTF. DNA for the CDR3: TGTGCCAGCAGCTTAGAGGTGGAGCTCGGCTACACCTTC. The chain links TRBV7-8 to TRBJ1-2; no clear D gene. Germline V gene data show CDR1 as SGHVS and CDR2 as FQNEAQ. V was trimmed by 1 base and J by 8 bases, leaving 11 bases between them. The CDR3 contains 13 residues.

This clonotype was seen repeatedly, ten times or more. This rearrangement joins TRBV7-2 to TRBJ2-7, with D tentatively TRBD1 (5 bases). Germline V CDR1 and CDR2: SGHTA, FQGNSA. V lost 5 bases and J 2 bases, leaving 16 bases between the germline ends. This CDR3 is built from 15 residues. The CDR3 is CASSPGKGLPYEQYF. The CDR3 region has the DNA TGTGCCAGCAGCCCCGGTAAGGGGCTCCCCTACGAGCAGTACTTC.

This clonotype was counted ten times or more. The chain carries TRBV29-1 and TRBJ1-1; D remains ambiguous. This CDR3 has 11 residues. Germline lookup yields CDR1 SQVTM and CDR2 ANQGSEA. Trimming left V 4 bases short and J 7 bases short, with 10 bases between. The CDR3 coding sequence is TGCAGCGTTGCGGAGGTGTATGAAGCTTTCTTT. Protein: CSVAEVYEAFF. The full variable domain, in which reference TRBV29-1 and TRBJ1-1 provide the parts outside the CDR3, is SAVISQKPSRDICQRGTSLTIQCQVDSQVTMMFWYRQQPGQSLTLIATANQGSEATYESGFVIDKFPISRPNLTFSTLTVSNMSPEDSSIYLCSVAEVYEAFFGQGTRLTVV.

CDR3 protein: CASSEGPPQGLNTEAFF. DNA of the CDR3: TGTGCCAGCAGTGAAGGCCCCCCACAGGGGTTGAACACTGAAGCTTTCTTT. This chain links TRBV2 with TRBJ1-1; 7 bases align to TRBD1. Germline CDR1 reads SNHLY; CDR2 reads FYNNEI. The V gene end was trimmed by 1 base and the J gene end by 0 bases; junction bases not matched to a gene: 8. The CDR3 extends over 17 amino acids.

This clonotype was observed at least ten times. The CDR3 sequence is CASSLAVVGQSYEQYF. CDR3 DNA sequence: TGCGCCAGCAGCTTGGCCGTAGTGGGACAGTCCTACGAGCAGTACTTC. The chain is built from TRBV5-1 and TRBJ2-7; 7 bases are shared with TRBD1. Germline CDR1 reads SGHRS; CDR2 reads YFSETQ. This CDR3 is built from 16 residues. J gave up 1 base and V 0 bases, and 7 bases lay outside the gene matches.